Listed below are T cell receptor beta chains from one sample, sequenced in a study of shared clonotypes between healthy human individuals. Sequenced by immunoSEQ multiplex PCR; TCRdb stores in-frame clones only, minus some. The sample includes about 2.3 million clones, 85% to 95% of them seen just once. Sequenced input: naive CD4+ T cells from PBMCs. The receptors come from a man between 18 and 29 years old in good health. Some clones in this sample may be carry-over from other donors' samples. Each CDR3 is given with its conserved first and last residue. Each record gives: D gene, J gene, clone size, V gene, CDR3 protein, CDR3 DNA. A D gene is named only where the DNA matches it firmly. The listing skips clone size in some rows; elsewhere it reads once, few, many or a size class.

d_call: .
j_call: TRBJ2-1
clone_size: .
v_call: TRBV7-8
cdr3_aa: CASSLADDYYYEQFF
cdr3_nt: TGTGCCAGCAGCTTAGCGGACGACTACTATTATGAGCAGTTCTTC

d_call: .
j_call: TRBJ2-1
clone_size: .
v_call: TRBV6-5
cdr3_aa: CASSQPRINEQFF
cdr3_nt: TGTGCCAGCAGTCAACCGCGGATTAATGAGCAGTTCTTC

d_call: .
j_call: TRBJ2-1
clone_size: .
v_call: TRBV29-1
cdr3_aa: CSLRGTPGSYNEQFF
cdr3_nt: TGCAGCCTCCGCGGGACCCCAGGGTCCTACAATGAGCAGTTCTTC

d_call: TRBD2
j_call: TRBJ2-1
clone_size: .
v_call: TRBV25-1
cdr3_aa: CASSRAGGDNEQFF
cdr3_nt: TGTGCCAGCAGTAGGGCGGGAGGGGACAATGAGCAGTTCTTC

d_call: .
j_call: TRBJ2-7
clone_size: .
v_call: TRBV5-4
cdr3_aa: CASSLGTSSYEQYF
cdr3_nt: TGTGCCAGCAGCTTAGGAACGAGCTCCTACGAGCAGTACTTC

d_call: .
j_call: TRBJ2-5
clone_size: .
v_call: TRBV10-1
cdr3_aa: CASSPVRGNQETQYF
cdr3_nt: TGCGCCAGCAGTCCCGTCAGAGGGAATCAAGAGACCCAGTACTTC

d_call: TRBD2
j_call: TRBJ2-1
clone_size: .
v_call: TRBV14
cdr3_aa: CASRPSGLGGKGQFF
cdr3_nt: TGTGCCAGCCGCCCCTCGGGACTAGGGGGGAAGGGGCAGTTCTTC

d_call: .
j_call: TRBJ1-5
clone_size: .
v_call: TRBV28
cdr3_aa: CASSPPGEWPQHF
cdr3_nt: TGTGCCAGCAGTCCCCCCGGGGAGTGGCCCCAGCATTTT

d_call: TRBD2
j_call: TRBJ2-1
clone_size: .
v_call: TRBV7-3
cdr3_aa: CASSAGTSGNEQFF
cdr3_nt: TGTGCCAGCAGCGCCGGGACTAGCGGCAATGAGCAGTTCTTC

d_call: TRBD1
j_call: TRBJ1-2
clone_size: .
v_call: TRBV29-1
cdr3_aa: CSALTPGQGAGGYTF
cdr3_nt: TGCAGCGCCCTCACACCGGGACAGGGGGCGGGTGGCTACACCTTC

d_call: TRBD1
j_call: TRBJ1-1
clone_size: .
v_call: TRBV5-8
cdr3_aa: CASSSDRGTEAFF
cdr3_nt: TGTGCCAGCAGCAGTGACAGGGGCACTGAAGCTTTCTTT

d_call: .
j_call: TRBJ2-5
clone_size: .
v_call: TRBV4-1
cdr3_aa: CASSQVQGRETQYF
cdr3_nt: TGCGCCAGCAGCCAAGTCCAGGGCCGAGAGACCCAGTACTTC

d_call: .
j_call: TRBJ1-5
clone_size: .
v_call: TRBV27
cdr3_aa: CASSFGPTGNQPQHF
cdr3_nt: TGTGCCAGCAGTTTCGGACCTACGGGCAATCAGCCCCAGCATTTT

d_call: .
j_call: TRBJ1-6
clone_size: .
v_call: TRBV28
cdr3_aa: CASRGQYYNSPLHF
cdr3_nt: TGTGCCAGCAGGGGTCAGTACTATAATTCACCCCTCCACTTT

d_call: .
j_call: TRBJ1-5
clone_size: .
v_call: TRBV29-1
cdr3_aa: CSVVPGTDQPQHF
cdr3_nt: TGCAGCGTGGTCCCCGGGACCGATCAACCCCAGCATTTT

d_call: TRBD2
j_call: TRBJ2-3
clone_size: .
v_call: TRBV7-3
cdr3_aa: CASSLAGTSGADTQYF
cdr3_nt: TGTGCCAGCAGCTTAGCAGGGACTAGCGGGGCAGATACGCAGTATTTT

d_call: TRBD1
j_call: TRBJ1-2
clone_size: .
v_call: TRBV7-9
cdr3_aa: CASSRGQGVFLGYTF
cdr3_nt: TGTGCCAGCAGCAGAGGACAGGGTGTTTTTTTGGGCTACACCTTC

d_call: TRBD2
j_call: TRBJ2-7
clone_size: .
v_call: TRBV5-4
cdr3_aa: CASSPRGGSGYEQYF
cdr3_nt: TGTGCCAGCAGTCCTAGGGGCGGGAGCGGGTACGAGCAGTACTTC

d_call: .
j_call: TRBJ1-5
clone_size: .
v_call: TRBV28
cdr3_aa: CASSLETIFEQATPQHF
cdr3_nt: TGTGCCAGCAGTTTGGAGACGATTTTCGAACAGGCCACGCCCCAGCATTTT

d_call: TRBD2
j_call: TRBJ2-6
clone_size: .
v_call: TRBV5-4
cdr3_aa: CASSFPGGGANVLTF
cdr3_nt: TGTGCCAGCAGCTTTCCGGGAGGCGGGGCCAACGTCCTGACTTTC

d_call: .
j_call: TRBJ2-3
clone_size: .
v_call: TRBV6-1
cdr3_aa: CASNPTPSTDTQYF
cdr3_nt: TGTGCCAGCAACCCCACTCCTAGCACAGATACGCAGTATTTT

d_call: .
j_call: TRBJ2-3
clone_size: .
v_call: TRBV18
cdr3_aa: CASSPYREISTDTQYF
cdr3_nt: TGTGCCAGCTCACCTTACAGGGAGATTAGCACAGATACGCAGTATTTT

d_call: TRBD2
j_call: TRBJ2-1
clone_size: .
v_call: TRBV28
cdr3_aa: CASRIDARTSGRVGEQFF
cdr3_nt: TGTGCCAGCAGGATAGACGCCCGGACTAGCGGGAGAGTGGGTGAGCAGTTCTTC

d_call: .
j_call: TRBJ2-2
clone_size: .
v_call: TRBV5-1
cdr3_aa: CASSPGAGANTGELFF
cdr3_nt: TGCGCCAGCAGCCCGGGAGCTGGCGCGAACACCGGGGAGCTGTTTTTT

d_call: .
j_call: TRBJ1-1
clone_size: .
v_call: TRBV19
cdr3_aa: CASSILGPVSNTEAFF
cdr3_nt: TGTGCCAGTAGTATCTTGGGTCCTGTTTCGAACACTGAAGCTTTCTTT

d_call: .
j_call: TRBJ2-5
clone_size: .
v_call: TRBV9
cdr3_aa: CASSVSTRETQYF
cdr3_nt: TGTGCCAGCAGCGTATCGACTCGAGAGACCCAGTACTTC

d_call: .
j_call: TRBJ2-5
clone_size: .
v_call: TRBV2
cdr3_aa: CASSEEGRGLRETQYF
cdr3_nt: TGTGCCAGCAGTGAAGAAGGAAGGGGTCTAAGGGAGACCCAGTACTTC

d_call: .
j_call: TRBJ1-2
clone_size: .
v_call: TRBV28
cdr3_aa: CASSFSRRGAGVTF
cdr3_nt: TGTGCCAGCAGTTTTAGTCGTAGGGGGGCCGGGGTCACCTTC

d_call: .
j_call: TRBJ1-1
clone_size: .
v_call: TRBV28
cdr3_aa: CASSLGGAITEAFF
cdr3_nt: TGTGCCAGCAGTTTAGGAGGGGCAATCACTGAAGCTTTCTTT

d_call: .
j_call: TRBJ2-1
clone_size: .
v_call: TRBV28
cdr3_aa: CASHKRQNEQFF
cdr3_nt: TGTGCCAGCCACAAGCGACAGAATGAGCAGTTCTTC

d_call: TRBD2
j_call: TRBJ2-2
clone_size: .
v_call: TRBV15
cdr3_aa: CATSPPGLAGGTGELFF
cdr3_nt: TGTGCCACCAGCCCCCCCGGACTAGCGGGAGGTACCGGGGAGCTGTTTTTT

d_call: TRBD1
j_call: TRBJ2-7
clone_size: .
v_call: TRBV15
cdr3_aa: CATSRADQGARNEQYF
cdr3_nt: TGTGCCACCAGCAGAGCTGATCAGGGGGCGAGGAACGAGCAGTACTTC

d_call: TRBD1
j_call: TRBJ2-7
clone_size: .
v_call: TRBV2
cdr3_aa: CASSLDRGLSYEQYF
cdr3_nt: TGTGCCAGCAGTCTGGACAGGGGTCTCTCCTACGAGCAGTACTTC

d_call: TRBD2
j_call: TRBJ2-7
clone_size: .
v_call: TRBV11-2
cdr3_aa: CASSSGRTSGSYEQYF
cdr3_nt: TGTGCCAGCAGCTCAGGTCGGACTAGCGGGAGCTACGAGCAGTACTTC

d_call: .
j_call: TRBJ2-7
clone_size: .
v_call: TRBV7-2
cdr3_aa: CASSLAGEQYF
cdr3_nt: TGTGCCAGCAGCTTAGCCGGGGAGCAGTACTTC

d_call: TRBD1
j_call: TRBJ1-4
clone_size: .
v_call: TRBV5-4
cdr3_aa: CASSGGQAEKLFF
cdr3_nt: TGTGCCAGCAGCGGCGGACAGGCGGAAAAACTGTTTTTT

d_call: .
j_call: TRBJ1-1
clone_size: .
v_call: TRBV5-1
cdr3_aa: CASSLYGQNTEAFF
cdr3_nt: TGCGCCAGCAGCTTGTATGGACAGAACACTGAAGCTTTCTTT

d_call: .
j_call: TRBJ2-5
clone_size: .
v_call: TRBV6-4
cdr3_aa: CASSESAWSETQYF
cdr3_nt: TGTGCCAGCAGTGAATCGGCCTGGTCGGAGACCCAGTACTTC

d_call: .
j_call: TRBJ1-2
clone_size: once
v_call: TRBV2
cdr3_aa: CASSEATGISGYTF
cdr3_nt: TGTGCCAGCAGTGAAGCTACGGGAATAAGCGGCTACACCTTC

d_call: TRBD1
j_call: TRBJ1-2
clone_size: .
v_call: TRBV28
cdr3_aa: CASTPTGVAYGYTF
cdr3_nt: TGTGCCAGCACACCGACAGGGGTTGCCTATGGCTACACCTTC

d_call: .
j_call: TRBJ1-2
clone_size: once
v_call: TRBV28
cdr3_aa: CASTSANNYGYTF
cdr3_nt: TGTGCCAGCACTTCAGCTAATAACTATGGCTACACCTTC